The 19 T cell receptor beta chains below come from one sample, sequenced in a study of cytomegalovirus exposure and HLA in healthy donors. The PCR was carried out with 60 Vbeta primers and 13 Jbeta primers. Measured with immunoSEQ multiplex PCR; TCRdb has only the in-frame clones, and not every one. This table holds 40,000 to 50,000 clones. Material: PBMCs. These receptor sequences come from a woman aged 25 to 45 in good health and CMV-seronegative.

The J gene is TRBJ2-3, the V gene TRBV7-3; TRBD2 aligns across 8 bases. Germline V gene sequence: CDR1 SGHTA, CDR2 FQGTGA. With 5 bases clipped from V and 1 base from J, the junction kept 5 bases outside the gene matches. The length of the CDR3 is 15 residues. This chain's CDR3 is CASSRSGSGTDTQYF. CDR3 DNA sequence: TGTGCCAGCAGCCGGAGCGGGAGCGGCACAGATACGCAGTATTTT.

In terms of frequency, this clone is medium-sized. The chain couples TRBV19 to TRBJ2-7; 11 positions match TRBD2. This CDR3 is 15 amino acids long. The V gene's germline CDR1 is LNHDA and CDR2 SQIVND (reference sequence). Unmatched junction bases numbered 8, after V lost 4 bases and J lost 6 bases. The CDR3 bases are TGTGCCAGTAGTACTACTAGCGGGAGTTTGTCCGAGCAGTACTTC. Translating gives CASSTTSGSLSEQYF.

The CDR3 spells CASSGTVVTANEKLFF. In DNA, the CDR3 is TGCGCCAGCAGCGGGACAGTAGTAACAGCTAATGAAAAACTGTTTTTT. V is TRBV4-3 and J is TRBJ1-4; 7 positions agree with TRBD1. The V gene end was trimmed by 5 bases and the J gene end by 3 bases; junction bases not matched to a gene: 9. In germline, CDR1 is LGHNA, CDR2 YSLEER. The CDR3 has 16 amino acids.

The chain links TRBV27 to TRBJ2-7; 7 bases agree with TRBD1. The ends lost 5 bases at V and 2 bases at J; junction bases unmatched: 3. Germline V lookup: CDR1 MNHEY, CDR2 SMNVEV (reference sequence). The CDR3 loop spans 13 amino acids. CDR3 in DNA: TGTGCCAGCAGTAGGACAGGAACCTACGAGCAGTACTTC. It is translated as CASSRTGTYEQYF.

The CDR3 DNA is TGTGCCAGCAGCCCAGGGGCTACTAACTATGGCTACACCTTC. Translating it yields CASSPGATNYGYTF. V usage is TRBV9 and J usage is TRBJ1-2; TRBD1 might be the D (6 bases). There are 14 residues in the CDR3. The V end lost 4 bases, the J end lost 0 bases, and 10 bases lay between the germline ends. From germline, CDR1 is SGDLS and CDR2 YYNGEE.

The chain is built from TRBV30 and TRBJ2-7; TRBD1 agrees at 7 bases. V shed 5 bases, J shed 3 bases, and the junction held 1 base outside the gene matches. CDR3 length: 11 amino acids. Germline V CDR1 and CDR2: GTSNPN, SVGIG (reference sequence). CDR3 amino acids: CAWGDSYEQYF. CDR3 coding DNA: TGTGCCTGGGGGGACAGCTACGAGCAGTACTTC.

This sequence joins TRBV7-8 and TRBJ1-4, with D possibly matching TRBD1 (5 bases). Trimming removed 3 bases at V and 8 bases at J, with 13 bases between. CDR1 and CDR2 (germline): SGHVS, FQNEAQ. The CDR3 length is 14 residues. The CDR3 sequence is CASSFGGGGEKLFF. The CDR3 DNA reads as TGTGCCAGCAGCTTTGGGGGAGGAGGCGAAAAACTGTTTTTT. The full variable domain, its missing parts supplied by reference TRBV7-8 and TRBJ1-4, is GAGVSQSPRYKVAKRGQDVALRCDPISGHVSLFWYQQALGQGPEFLTYFQNEAQLDKSGLPSDRFFAERPEGSVSTLKIQRTQQEDSAVYLCASSFGGGGEKLFFGSGTQLSVL.

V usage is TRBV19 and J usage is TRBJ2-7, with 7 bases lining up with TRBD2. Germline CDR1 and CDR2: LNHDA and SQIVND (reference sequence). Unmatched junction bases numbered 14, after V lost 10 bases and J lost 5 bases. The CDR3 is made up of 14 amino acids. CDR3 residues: CATTGGRTLHEQYF. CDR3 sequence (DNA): TGTGCCACTACGGGAGGCAGGACTCTCCACGAGCAGTACTTC.

Here the CDR3 DNA reads TGTGCCAGCAGCGTCCGGGACTACACAGATACGCAGTATTTT. Translation gives CASSVRDYTDTQYF. J is TRBJ2-3 and V is TRBV7-8; 7 bases fit TRBD2. The germline V gene encodes CDR1 SGHVS and CDR2 FQNEAQ. Trimming took 5 bases from V and 2 from J; bases not matched to a gene: 4. The CDR3 sequence is 14 residues long.

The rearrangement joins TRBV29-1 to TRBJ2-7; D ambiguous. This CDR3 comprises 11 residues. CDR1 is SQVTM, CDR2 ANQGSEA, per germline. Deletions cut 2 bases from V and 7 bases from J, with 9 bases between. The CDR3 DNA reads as TGCAGCGTTGAATACGGTCGGGAGCAGTACTTC. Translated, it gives CSVEYGREQYF.

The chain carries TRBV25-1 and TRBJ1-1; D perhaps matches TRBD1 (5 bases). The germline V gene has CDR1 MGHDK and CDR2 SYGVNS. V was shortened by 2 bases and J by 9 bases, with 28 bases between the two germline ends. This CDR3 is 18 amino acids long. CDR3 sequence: CASSEDRVGAGFESKAFF. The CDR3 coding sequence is TGTGCCAGCAGTGAAGATCGGGTTGGGGCAGGGTTCGAGAGTAAAGCTTTCTTT.

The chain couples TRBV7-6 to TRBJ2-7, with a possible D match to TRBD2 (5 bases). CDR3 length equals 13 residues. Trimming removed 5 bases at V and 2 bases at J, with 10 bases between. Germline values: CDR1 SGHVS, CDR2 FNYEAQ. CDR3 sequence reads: CASSLGSAYEQYF. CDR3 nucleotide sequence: TGTGCCAGCAGCCTAGGGAGCGCCTACGAGCAGTACTTC.

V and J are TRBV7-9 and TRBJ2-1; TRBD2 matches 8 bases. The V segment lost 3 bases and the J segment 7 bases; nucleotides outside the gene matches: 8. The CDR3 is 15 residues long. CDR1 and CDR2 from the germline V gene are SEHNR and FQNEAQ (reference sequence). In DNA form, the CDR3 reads TGTGCCAGCAGCTTTCCGGGACTAGGTATTAATGAGCAGTTCTTC. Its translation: CASSFPGLGINEQFF.

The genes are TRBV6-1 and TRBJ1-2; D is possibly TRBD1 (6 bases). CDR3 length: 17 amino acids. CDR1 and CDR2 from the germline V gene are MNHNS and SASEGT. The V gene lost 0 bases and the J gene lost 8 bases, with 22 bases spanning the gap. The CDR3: CASSEAPLQGFTRGYTF. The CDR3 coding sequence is TGTGCCAGCAGTGAAGCGCCCTTACAGGGATTTACACGGGGCTACACCTTC.

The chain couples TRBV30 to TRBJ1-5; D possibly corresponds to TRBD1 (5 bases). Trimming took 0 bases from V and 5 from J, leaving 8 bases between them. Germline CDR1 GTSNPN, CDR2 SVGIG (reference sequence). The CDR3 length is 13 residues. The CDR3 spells CAWSVGGDQPQHF. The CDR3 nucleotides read TGTGCCTGGAGTGTAGGAGGGGATCAGCCCCAGCATTTT.

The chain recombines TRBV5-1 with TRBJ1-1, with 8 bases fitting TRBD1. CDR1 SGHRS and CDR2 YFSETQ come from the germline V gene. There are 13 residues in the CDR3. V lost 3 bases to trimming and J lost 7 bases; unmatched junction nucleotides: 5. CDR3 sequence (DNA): TGCGCCAGCAGCTGGCAGGGGGCGGGTGAAGCTTTCTTT. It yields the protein CASSWQGAGEAFF.

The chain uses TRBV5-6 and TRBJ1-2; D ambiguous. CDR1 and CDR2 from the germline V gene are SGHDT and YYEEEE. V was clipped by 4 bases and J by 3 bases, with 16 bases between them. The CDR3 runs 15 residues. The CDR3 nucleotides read TGTGCCAGCAGCGTATGGAGTGCGGGTTACTATGGCTACACCTTC. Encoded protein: CASSVWSAGYYGYTF.

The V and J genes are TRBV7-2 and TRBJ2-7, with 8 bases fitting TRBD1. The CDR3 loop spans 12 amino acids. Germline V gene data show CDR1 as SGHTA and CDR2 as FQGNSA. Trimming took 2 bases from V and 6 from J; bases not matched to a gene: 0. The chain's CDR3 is CASSLTGGEQYF. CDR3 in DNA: TGTGCCAGCAGCTTAACAGGGGGCGAGCAGTACTTC.

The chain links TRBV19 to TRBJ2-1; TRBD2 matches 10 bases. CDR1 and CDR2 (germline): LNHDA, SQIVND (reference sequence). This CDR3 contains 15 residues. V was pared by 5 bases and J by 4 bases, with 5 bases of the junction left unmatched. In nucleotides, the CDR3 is TGTGCCAGTAGTCCACTAGCGGGACGTTACAATGAGCAGTTCTTC. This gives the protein CASSPLAGRYNEQFF.